The T cell receptor beta chain described here comes from a study of regulatory T cells in long-lasting Graves disease. Overall study findings and caveats: Newly diagnosed patients shared 750 to 1,000 public clonotypes; persistent patients shared some 2,600. Segments TRBV28, TRBJ1-2 and TRBJ2-5 showed preferential usage in persistent disease. Sample size was small, which may have lowered accuracy.

With iRepertoire HTBI primers and Arm-PCR of CDR3 regions, TCR beta libraries were built. In TCRdb, the multiplex PCR reads were re-called with MiXCR into one record per CDR3 protein. The profile covers 250,000 to 300,000 distinct CDR3 sequences, with roughly a fifth appearing a single time and around three fifths taken by the ten largest. This clonotype was detected ten times or more. No antigen is known for it. The CDR3 has 14 amino acids. Germline lookup yields CDR1 SGHTA and CDR2 FQGNSA. Trimming took 1 base from V and 2 from J; bases not matched to a gene: 2. The time point here: persistent/refractory GD, antithyroid drugs over 5 years with positive TRAb. Isolated PBMC RNA provided the starting material for the TCR library. With EDTA tubes as the receptacles, about 10 milliliters of peripheral blood were drawn.

The receptor's source is a female donor with Graves disease. The sequences come from peripheral blood mononuclear cells (PBMCs), collected when the disease was refractory, from a patient treated with antithyroid drugs. The V and J genes are TRBV7-2 and TRBJ2-7; 7 positions match TRBD1. As DNA, the CDR3 is TGTGCCAGCAGCTTAGGGGACAGCACCTACGAGCAGTACTTC. This codes for CASSLGDSTYEQYF.